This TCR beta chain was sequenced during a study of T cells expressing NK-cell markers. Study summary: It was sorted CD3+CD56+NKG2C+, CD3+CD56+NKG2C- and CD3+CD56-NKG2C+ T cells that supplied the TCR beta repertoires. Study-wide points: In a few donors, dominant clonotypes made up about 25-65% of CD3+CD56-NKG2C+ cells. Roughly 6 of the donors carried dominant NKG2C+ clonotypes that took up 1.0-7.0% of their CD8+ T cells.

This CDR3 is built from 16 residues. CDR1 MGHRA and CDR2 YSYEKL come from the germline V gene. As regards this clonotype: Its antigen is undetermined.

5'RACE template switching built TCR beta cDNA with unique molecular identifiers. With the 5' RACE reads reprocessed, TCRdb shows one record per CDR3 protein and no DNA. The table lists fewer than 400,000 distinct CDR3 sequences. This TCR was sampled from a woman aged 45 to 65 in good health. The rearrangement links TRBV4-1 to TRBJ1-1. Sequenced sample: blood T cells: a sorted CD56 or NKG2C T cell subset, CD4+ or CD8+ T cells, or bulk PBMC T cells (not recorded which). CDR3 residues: CASSQARTGLNTEAFF.